One and the same sample provided the 28 T cell receptor beta chains below, sequenced in a study of regulatory T cells in long-lasting Graves disease. Regarding time point: newly diagnosed GD, antithyroid drugs for less than 3 months. Making the TCR library involved RNA that had been extracted from PBMCs. HTBI primers from iRepertoire and Arm-PCR of CDR3 regions yielded the TCR beta libraries. TCRdb fed the multiplex PCR reads into MiXCR, producing one record per CDR3 protein. The sample contains about 430,000 distinct CDR3 sequences, approximately 16% of which appear only once. These data were also reused for a study on T cells in Graves' hyperthyroidism and ophthalmopathy.

This specimen consisted of peripheral blood mononuclear cells (PBMCs), obtained at new diagnosis, from a patient treated with antithyroid drugs. The receptor source for this set is a middle-aged woman with Graves disease.

This clonotype was counted at least ten times. The chain uses TRBV10-3 and TRBJ2-3, with 10 bases that match TRBD2. Germline V gene lookup returns CDR1 ENHRY and CDR2 SYGVKD. This CDR3 spans 18 amino acids. V lost 8 bases and J lost 2; bases outside the gene matches: 16. The CDR3 here is CAISDLRTSGGITDTQYF. CDR3 nucleotides: TGTGCCATCTCCGACCTTCGGACTAGCGGAGGGATCACAGATACGCAGTATTTT.

The chain carries TRBV15 and TRBJ2-5; D perhaps matches TRBD2 (5 bases). The CDR3 runs 16 residues. Germline CDR1 reads LNHNV; CDR2 reads YYDKDF (reference sequence). With 3 bases removed from V and 1 base from J, the gap between germline ends came to 15 bases. CDR3 nucleotides: TGTGCCACCAGCAGCCCCATTCGGGGTAGCCAAGAGACCCAGTACTTC. This codes for CATSSPIRGSQETQYF.

This clonotype was counted at least ten times. The chain joins TRBV5-1 to TRBJ2-1; D remains ambiguous. This CDR3 comprises 14 residues. Germline V gene lookup returns CDR1 SGHRS and CDR2 YFSETQ. Trimming stripped 7 bases from V and 8 bases from J, with 19 bases between. The CDR3 nucleotides read TGCGCCAGCCGGTCCGGACCTCATACGGATGAGCAGTTCTTC. Amino acid sequence: CASRSGPHTDEQFF.

V is TRBV19 and J is TRBJ1-2, with unresolved D. The CDR3 is made up of 14 amino acids. In germline, CDR1 is LNHDA, CDR2 SQIVND (reference sequence). With 1 base removed from V and 0 bases from J, the gap between germline ends came to 6 bases. Here the CDR3 reads CASSIGATNYGYTF. DNA for the CDR3: TGTGCCAGTAGTATAGGAGCAACTAACTATGGCTACACCTTC.

This clonotype was counted between two and nine times. V is TRBV15 and J is TRBJ1-1, with D possibly TRBD1 on 5 matching bases. Between the trimmed V and J ends, which lost 2 bases and 3 bases, there was a span of 16 bases. The CDR3 totals 16 residues. Germline CDR1 is LNHNV and CDR2 is YYDKDF (reference sequence). The CDR3 region is CATSRLLGGRDTEAFF. DNA for the CDR3: TGTGCCACCAGCAGACTACTCGGGGGAAGAGACACTGAAGCTTTCTTT.

This clonotype was recorded at least ten times. V and J are TRBV2 and TRBJ1-5; 8 nucleotides match TRBD1. The length of the CDR3 is 15 residues. J was trimmed by 4 bases and V by 5 bases; bases with no gene match: 7. CDR1 is SNHLY, CDR2 FYNNEI, per germline. The CDR3 loop reads CASSPDRGWNQPQHF. CDR3 in DNA: TGTGCCAGCAGTCCTGACAGGGGTTGGAATCAGCCCCAGCATTTT.

This clonotype came up many times. This rearrangement joins TRBV4-1 to TRBJ2-5, with 9 positions matching TRBD1. The CDR3 is 16 amino acids. V lost 3 bases, J lost 3 bases, and 8 bases stayed unmatched. Germline loops: CDR1 MGHRA, CDR2 YSYEKL. As DNA, the CDR3 is TGCGCCAGCAGCCAGACCTCCGGACAGGGGAAAGAGACCCAGTACTTC. It yields the protein CASSQTSGQGKETQYF.

On this clonotype itself: With a far larger clone one base away, a read error is the likely cause. The rearrangement joins TRBV10-3 to TRBJ2-1; perhaps TRBD2 as D (5 bases). The assigned J gene may be wrong: the sequence end matches TRBJ2-5 better. From germline, CDR1 is ENHRY and CDR2 SYGVKD. The CDR3 loop spans 14 amino acids. The CDR3 bases are TGTGCCATCAGCTGCTGTGAGGGACAAGAGACCCAGTACTTC. Protein sequence: CAISCCEGQETQYF.

This clonotype showed up many times. The chain is built from TRBV27 and TRBJ1-3; 8 bases match TRBD1. The CDR3 contains 16 residues. J lost 2 bases, V lost 6 bases, and 9 bases had no gene match. Germline CDR1 and CDR2: MNHEY and SMNVEV (reference sequence). CDR3 region: CASRHPDRVPGNTIYF. The CDR3 DNA sequence: TGTGCCAGCAGACATCCGGACAGGGTCCCTGGAAACACCATATATTTT.

This clonotype was observed many times. This chain joins TRBV28 and TRBJ1-2; TRBD1 agrees at 8 bases. Germline V gene lookup returns CDR1 MDHEN and CDR2 SYDVKM. This CDR3 contains 15 residues. V dropped 7 bases and J dropped 4; count of bases not matched to a gene: 11. Here the CDR3 reads CASTSTGERSYGYTF. The CDR3 bases are TGTGCCAGCACATCGACAGGGGAGAGGAGCTATGGCTACACCTTC.

The CDR3 reads CSATLRQGASDTQYF. The CDR3 DNA reads TGCAGTGCTACCCTAAGACAGGGGGCTTCAGATACGCAGTATTTT. The chain has TRBV20-1 and TRBJ2-3, with 10 bases that match TRBD1. The trim removed 4 bases at V and 4 bases at J, leaving 8 bases unmatched. CDR1 and CDR2 from the germline V gene are DFQATT and SNEGSKA (reference sequence). The CDR3 is 15 amino acids.

V is TRBV20-1 and J is TRBJ2-1; D uncertain. The CDR3 covers 15 residues. Deletions cut 0 bases from V and 2 bases from J, with 11 bases between. Germline CDR1 DFQATT, CDR2 SNEGSKA (reference sequence). The CDR3 sequence is CSAREGYRAYNEQFF. The CDR3 nucleotides are TGCAGTGCTAGAGAAGGCTATAGGGCCTACAATGAGCAGTTCTTC.

The chain links TRBV5-1 to TRBJ2-1, with 8 bases lining up with TRBD2. There are 20 residues in the CDR3. Germline-derived CDR1 and CDR2 are SGHRS and YFSETQ. The ends lost 0 bases at V and 3 bases at J; junction bases unmatched: 17. CDR3 protein: CASSLAQTFPEREYYNEQFF. As DNA, the CDR3 is TGCGCCAGCAGCTTGGCCCAAACCTTCCCGGAGCGGGAGTACTACAATGAGCAGTTCTTC.

V gene TRBV12-3 or TRBV12-4 combines with J gene TRBJ1-5, with 9 nucleotides matching TRBD1. There are 19 residues in the CDR3. The V gene end was trimmed by 7 bases and the J gene end by 1 base; junction bases not matched to a gene: 17. CDR3 nucleotides: TGTGCCAGCACCCTTCCTAGGACAGGGGAACTAAGGAGCAATCAGCCCCAGCATTTT. Translation: CASTLPRTGELRSNQPQHF.

This clonotype was detected many times. The chain carries TRBV11-2 and TRBJ2-5, with 11 bases matching TRBD1. Germline loops: CDR1 SGHAT, CDR2 FQNNGV. The CDR3 length is 15 residues. Trimming removed 3 bases from V and 5 bases from J; junction bases left unmatched: 5. The CDR3 loop reads CASSLRTGGSETQYF. The CDR3 region has the DNA TGTGCCAGCAGCTTGAGGACAGGGGGCTCGGAGACCCAGTACTTC.

The chain carries TRBV5-4 and TRBJ2-3, with TRBD1 matching over 10 bases. The trim removed 3 bases at V and 1 base at J, leaving 11 bases unmatched. Germline assignment: CDR1 SGHNT and CDR2 YYREEE (reference sequence). CDR3 length: 18 residues. CDR3 amino acids: CASSSVTGGLVGTDTQYF. DNA of the CDR3: TGTGCCAGCAGCTCTGTGACAGGGGGCCTCGTGGGCACAGATACGCAGTATTTT.

This clonotype was counted at least ten times. The rearrangement joins TRBV7-2 to TRBJ2-7; maybe TRBD1 (6 bases). Per germline, CDR1 SGHTA and CDR2 FQGNSA. This CDR3 region has 16 residues. V lost 5 bases and J 0 bases, leaving 17 bases between the germline ends. Here the CDR3 DNA reads TGTGCCAGCAGCCGCCTCGGACAGATGAGCTCCTACGAGCAGTACTTC. It translates to CASSRLGQMSSYEQYF.

This clonotype was seen more than once but under ten times. The V call is TRBV12-3 or TRBV12-4, the J call TRBJ2-7; D is uncertain. This CDR3 is built from 13 residues. The ends were cut back, 0 bases at V and 2 bases at J, with 5 bases in the middle. This chain's CDR3 is CASSLAKTYEQYF. The DNA of the CDR3 is TGTGCCAGCAGTTTAGCGAAGACCTACGAGCAGTACTTC.

The DNA of the CDR3 is TGTGCCAGCAGCGACCAGGGGGCGGTTTCACCCCTCCACTTT. Protein: CASSDQGAVSPLHF. The rearrangement joins TRBV3-1 to TRBJ1-6; 8 nucleotides align to TRBD1. This CDR3 contains 14 residues. Losses at the gene ends were 5 bases for V and 9 bases for J; bases not matched to a gene: 6. Germline CDR1 reads LGHDT; CDR2 reads YNNKEL (reference sequence).

Details on this clonotype: Since no conserved phenylalanine or tryptophan closes the CDR3, a read error is the likely cause. J is TRBJ2-2 and V is TRBV2; 14 nucleotides agree with TRBD2. Germline V lookup: CDR1 SNHLY, CDR2 FYNNEI. The CDR3 runs to 15 residues. Unmatched junction bases numbered 6, after V lost 8 bases and J lost 7 bases. The CDR3 spells CASGGTSGSDGELFS. The CDR3 nucleotides read TGTGCCAGCGGCGGGACTAGCGGGAGTGACGGGGAGCTGTTTTCT.

This clonotype was seen repeatedly, ten times or more. The rearrangement links TRBV11-2 to TRBJ2-3, with D maybe TRBD2 (6 bases). CDR1 is SGHAT, CDR2 FQNNGV, per germline. The V end was cut by 1 base, the J end by 0 bases, with 23 bases between. This CDR3 contains 20 residues. CDR3 sequence: CASSLAFGTTGGTSTDTQYF. CDR3 in DNA: TGTGCCAGCAGCTTAGCGTTCGGGACCACTGGCGGGACTAGCACAGATACGCAGTATTTT.

This clonotype was seen only a few times. This chain joins TRBV10-3 and TRBJ1-2; 8 nucleotides align to TRBD1. The junction had 10 bases not matched to a gene; V was cut back by 5 bases and J by 5 bases. The CDR3 extends over 15 amino acids. Per the germline V gene, CDR1 is ENHRY and CDR2 is SYGVKD. DNA for the CDR3: TGTGCCATCAGTTCACAGGGGGGTGTCGGATATGGCTACACCTTC. Its protein product is CAISSQGGVGYGYTF.

This clonotype came up a few times. The chain has TRBV18 and TRBJ1-1; 8 bases match TRBD1. Losses at the gene ends were 6 bases for V and 5 bases for J; bases not matched to a gene: 11. This CDR3 is built from 15 residues. Germline V gene data show CDR1 as KGHSH and CDR2 as LQKENI. The CDR3 DNA is TGTGCCAGCTCGCCTCGGACAGGGCCCGGTACTGAAGCTTTCTTT. It encodes CASSPRTGPGTEAFF.

This chain joins TRBV10-3 and TRBJ2-3, with D possibly TRBD1 on 7 matching bases. The V and J ends lost 0 bases and 3 bases respectively, with 13 bases between them. This CDR3 has 16 residues. Looked up from germline, CDR1 is ENHRY and CDR2 is SYGVKD. CDR3 sequence reads: CAISESRDRQTDTQYF. The CDR3 DNA reads as TGTGCCATCAGTGAGTCGCGGGACAGACAAACAGATACGCAGTATTTT.

This clonotype came up many times. The chain links TRBV27 to TRBJ2-1, with TRBD2 identical over 9 bases. The germline gives CDR1 MNHEY, CDR2 SMNVEV (reference sequence). V was clipped by 6 bases and J by 4 bases; unmatched bases: 4. This CDR3 contains 14 residues. Here the CDR3 DNA reads TGTGCCAGCAGCTTCCTAGCGGGATACAATGAGCAGTTCTTC. It codes for CASSFLAGYNEQFF.

This clonotype occurred many times. The chain carries TRBV7-3 and TRBJ2-5, with a possible D match to TRBD2 (5 bases). V was clipped by 1 base and J by 4 bases, with 13 bases between them. This CDR3 region has 15 residues. The germline CDR1 and CDR2 sequences are SGHTA and FQGTGA. The CDR3 region is CASSLNGKNRETQYF. The CDR3 nucleotides read TGTGCCAGCAGCTTAAACGGGAAAAATCGAGAGACCCAGTACTTC. The whole variable domain, remainder taken from reference TRBV7-3 and TRBJ2-5, is GAGVSQTPSNKVTEKGKYVELRCDPISGHTALYWYRQSLGQGPEFLIYFQGTGAADDSGLPNDRFFAVRPEGSVSTLKIQRTERGDSAVYLCASSLNGKNRETQYFGPGTRLLVL.

The sample holds many counts of this clonotype. The chain recombines TRBV12-3 or TRBV12-4 with TRBJ2-1, with no clear D. V was shortened by 5 bases and J by 6 bases, with 5 bases between the two germline ends. The CDR3 has 11 amino acids. CDR3 loop: CASSIINEQFF. CDR3 sequence (DNA): TGTGCCAGCAGTATCATCAATGAGCAGTTCTTC.

The CDR3 nucleotides read TGCAGCGTTGAAGATCCTAGCGCGAACACCGGGGAGCTGTTTTTT. Residues: CSVEDPSANTGELFF. The chain joins TRBV29-1 to TRBJ2-2; D may be TRBD2 (6 bases). V was cut by 0 bases and J by 0 bases, with 8 bases left in between. Germline loops: CDR1 SQVTM, CDR2 ANQGSEA. This CDR3 spans 15 amino acids.